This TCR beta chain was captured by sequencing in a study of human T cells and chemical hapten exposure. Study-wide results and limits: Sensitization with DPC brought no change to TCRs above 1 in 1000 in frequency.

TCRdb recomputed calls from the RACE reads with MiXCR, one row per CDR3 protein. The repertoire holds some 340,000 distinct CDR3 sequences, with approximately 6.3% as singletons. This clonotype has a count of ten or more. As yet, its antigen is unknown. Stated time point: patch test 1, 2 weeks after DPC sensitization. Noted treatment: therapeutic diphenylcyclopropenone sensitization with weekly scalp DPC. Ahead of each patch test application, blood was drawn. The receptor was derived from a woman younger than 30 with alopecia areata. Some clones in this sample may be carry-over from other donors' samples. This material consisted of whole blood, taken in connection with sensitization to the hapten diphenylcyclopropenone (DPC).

CDR3 region: CASSPSRARQEYAGANVLTF. In DNA form, the CDR3 reads TGTGCCAGCAGCCCTTCGAGGGCTAGGCAAGAGTACGCTGGGGCCAACGTCCTGACTTTC. This chain uses TRBV3-1 with TRBJ2-6; D possibly corresponds to TRBD2 (5 bases). Trimming cost V 4 bases and J 2 bases, with 24 bases left between them. The CDR3 extends over 20 amino acids. Per germline, CDR1 LGHDT and CDR2 YNNKEL (reference sequence).